This T cell receptor beta chain is drawn from a study of CD8 T cells in ankylosing spondylitis. Germline V gives CDR1 DFQATT, CDR2 SNEGSKA (reference sequence). The CDR3 totals 16 residues. The V gene lost 1 base and the J gene lost 0 bases, with 12 bases spanning the gap. Study-wide findings and caveats: For ankylosing spondylitis blood, a TCR beta motif of eight or nine highly homologous variants appeared characteristic. Past studies reported some motif variants in reactive arthritis synovial fluid and blood.

Notes on this clonotype: Its matching antigen is unknown.

Using its own MiXCR run on the 5' RACE reads, TCRdb lists one record per CDR3 protein. The data contain approximately 440,000 distinct CDR3 sequences, about a sixth of them singletons. The TCR comes from a male donor with ankylosing spondylitis. The J gene is TRBJ2-2, the V gene TRBV20-1, with a possible D match to TRBD2 (5 bases). Sequencing was performed on blood, either unsorted or a sorted T cell fraction (not recorded which). CDR3 in amino acids: CSARGDEAANTGELFF. CDR3 nucleotides: TGCAGTGCTAGAGGAGATGAAGCGGCGAACACCGGGGAGCTGTTTTTT.